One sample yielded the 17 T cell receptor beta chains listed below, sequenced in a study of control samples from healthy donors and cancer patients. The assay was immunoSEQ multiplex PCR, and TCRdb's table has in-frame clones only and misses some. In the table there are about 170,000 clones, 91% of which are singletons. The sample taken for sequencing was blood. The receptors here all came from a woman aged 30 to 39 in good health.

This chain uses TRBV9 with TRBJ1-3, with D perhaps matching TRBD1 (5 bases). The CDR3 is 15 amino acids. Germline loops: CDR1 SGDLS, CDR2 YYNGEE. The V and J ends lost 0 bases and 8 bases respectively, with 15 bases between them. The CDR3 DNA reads TGTGCCAGCAGCGTAGGGGCCCGACAGAGCGACACCATATATTTT. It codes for CASSVGARQSDTIYF.

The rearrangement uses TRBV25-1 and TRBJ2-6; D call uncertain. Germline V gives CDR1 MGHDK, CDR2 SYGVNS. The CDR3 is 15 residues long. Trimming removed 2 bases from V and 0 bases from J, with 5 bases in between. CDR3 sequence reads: CASSEHNSGANVLTF. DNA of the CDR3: TGTGCCAGCAGTGAACACAACTCTGGGGCCAACGTCCTGACTTTC.

This CDR3 is CASSILQGNNGYTF. The DNA of the CDR3 is TGTGCCAGCAGTATCTTACAGGGAAATAATGGCTACACCTTC. The chain employs TRBV6-6 and TRBJ1-2, with D possibly matching TRBD1 (6 bases). Germline CDR1 and CDR2: MNHNY and SVGAGI (reference sequence). Trimming cost V 5 bases and J 6 bases, with 16 bases left between them. This CDR3 is built from 14 residues.

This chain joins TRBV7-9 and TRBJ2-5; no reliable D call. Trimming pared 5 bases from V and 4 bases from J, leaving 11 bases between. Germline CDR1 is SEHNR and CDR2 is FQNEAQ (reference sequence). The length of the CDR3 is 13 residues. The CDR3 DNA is TGTGCCAGCAGCGCCGGACCGCCAGAGACCCAGTACTTC. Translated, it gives CASSAGPPETQYF.

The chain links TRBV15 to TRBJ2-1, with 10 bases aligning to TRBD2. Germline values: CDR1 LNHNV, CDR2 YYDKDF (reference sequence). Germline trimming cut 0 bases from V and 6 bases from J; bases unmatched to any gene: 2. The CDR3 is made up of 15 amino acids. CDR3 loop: CATSREPSGGNEQFF. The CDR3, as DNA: TGTGCCACCAGCAGAGAGCCTAGCGGGGGCAATGAGCAGTTCTTC. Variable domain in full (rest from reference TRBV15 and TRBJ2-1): DAMVIQNPRYQVTQFGKPVTLSCSQTLNHNVMYWYQQKSSQAPKLLFHYYDKDFNNEADTPDNFQSRRPNTSFCFLDIRSPGLGDTAMYLCATSREPSGGNEQFFGPGTRLTVL.

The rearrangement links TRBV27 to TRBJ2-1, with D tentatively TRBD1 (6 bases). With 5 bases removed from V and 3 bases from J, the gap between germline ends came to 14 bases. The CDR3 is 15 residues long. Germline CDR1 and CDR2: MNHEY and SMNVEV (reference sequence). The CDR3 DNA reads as TGTGCCAGCAGTCCCAGGGGAATCGGCTACAATGAGCAGTTCTTC. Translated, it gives CASSPRGIGYNEQFF.

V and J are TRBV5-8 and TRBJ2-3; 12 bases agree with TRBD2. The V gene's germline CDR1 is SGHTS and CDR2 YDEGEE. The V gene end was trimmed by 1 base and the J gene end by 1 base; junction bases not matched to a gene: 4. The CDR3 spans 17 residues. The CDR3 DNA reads TGTGCCAGCAGCTTGCTACTAGCGGGGGGCCGCACAGATACGCAGTATTTT. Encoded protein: CASSLLLAGGRTDTQYF. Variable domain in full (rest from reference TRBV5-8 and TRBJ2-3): EAGVTQSPTHLIKTRGQQATLRCSPISGHTSVYWYQQALGLGLQFLLWYDEGEERNRGNFPPRFSGRQFPNYSSELNVNALELEDSALYLCASSLLLAGGRTDTQYFGPGTRLTVL.

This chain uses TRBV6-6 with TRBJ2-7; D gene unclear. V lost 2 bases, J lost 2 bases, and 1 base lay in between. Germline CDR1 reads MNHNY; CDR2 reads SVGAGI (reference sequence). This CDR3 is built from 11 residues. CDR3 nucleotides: TGTGCCAGCAGTTACACCTACGAGCAGTACTTC. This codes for CASSYTYEQYF.

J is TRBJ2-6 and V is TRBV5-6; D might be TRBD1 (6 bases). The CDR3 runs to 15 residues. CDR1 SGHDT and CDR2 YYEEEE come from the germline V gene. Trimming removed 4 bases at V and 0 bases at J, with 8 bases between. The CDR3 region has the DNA TGTGCCAGCAGCAACAGGGTCTCTGGGGCCAACGTCCTGACTTTC. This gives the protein CASSNRVSGANVLTF.

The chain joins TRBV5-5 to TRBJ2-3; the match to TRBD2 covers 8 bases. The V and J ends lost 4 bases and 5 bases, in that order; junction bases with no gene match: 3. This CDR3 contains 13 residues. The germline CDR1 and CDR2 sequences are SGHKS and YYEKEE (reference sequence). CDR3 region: CASSPGGEDTQYF. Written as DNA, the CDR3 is TGTGCCAGCAGCCCCGGGGGGGAAGATACGCAGTATTTT.

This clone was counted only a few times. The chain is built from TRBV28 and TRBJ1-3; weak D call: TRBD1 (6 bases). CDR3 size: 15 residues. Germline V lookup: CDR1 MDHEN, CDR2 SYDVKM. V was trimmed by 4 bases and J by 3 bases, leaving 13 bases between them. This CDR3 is CASSSGGAHGNTIYF. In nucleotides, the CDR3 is TGTGCCAGCAGTTCCGGGGGGGCGCATGGAAACACCATATATTTT.

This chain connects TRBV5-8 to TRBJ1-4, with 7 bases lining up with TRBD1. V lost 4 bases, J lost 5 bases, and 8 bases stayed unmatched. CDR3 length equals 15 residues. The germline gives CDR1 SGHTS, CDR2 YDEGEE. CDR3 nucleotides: TGTGCCAGCAGCCCCAACAGGGGTCCCAATGAAAAACTGTTTTTT. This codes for CASSPNRGPNEKLFF.

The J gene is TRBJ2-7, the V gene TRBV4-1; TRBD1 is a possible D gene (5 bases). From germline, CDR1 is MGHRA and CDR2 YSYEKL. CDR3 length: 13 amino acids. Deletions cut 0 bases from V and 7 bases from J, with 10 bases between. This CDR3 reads CASSQDKGWEQYF. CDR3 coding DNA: TGCGCCAGCAGCCAAGATAAGGGGTGGGAGCAGTACTTC.

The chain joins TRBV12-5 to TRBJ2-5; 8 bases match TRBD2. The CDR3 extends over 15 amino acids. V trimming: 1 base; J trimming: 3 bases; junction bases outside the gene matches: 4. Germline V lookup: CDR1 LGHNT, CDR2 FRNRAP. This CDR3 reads CASGLAPGLEETQYF. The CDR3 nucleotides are TGTGCTAGTGGTTTGGCCCCGGGACTAGAAGAGACCCAGTACTTC.

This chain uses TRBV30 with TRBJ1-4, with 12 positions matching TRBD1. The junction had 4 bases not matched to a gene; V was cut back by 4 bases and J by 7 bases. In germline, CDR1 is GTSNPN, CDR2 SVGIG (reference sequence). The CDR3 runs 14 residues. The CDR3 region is CAWNRDRGLEKLFF. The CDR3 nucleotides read TGTGCCTGGAATCGGGACAGGGGGCTTGAAAAACTGTTTTTT.

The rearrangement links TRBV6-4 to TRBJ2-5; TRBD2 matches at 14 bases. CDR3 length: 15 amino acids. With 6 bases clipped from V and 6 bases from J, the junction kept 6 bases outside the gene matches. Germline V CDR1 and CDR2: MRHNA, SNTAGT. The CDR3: CASSPTSGGAKTQYF. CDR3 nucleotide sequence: TGTGCCAGCAGCCCGACTAGCGGGGGGGCGAAGACCCAGTACTTC.

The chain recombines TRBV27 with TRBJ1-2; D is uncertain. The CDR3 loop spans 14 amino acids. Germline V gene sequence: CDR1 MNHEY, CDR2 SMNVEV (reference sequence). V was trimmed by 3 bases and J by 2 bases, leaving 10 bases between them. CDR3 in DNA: TGTGCCAGCAGTTTCTCGACATTAAACTATGGCTACACCTTC. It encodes CASSFSTLNYGYTF.